The clone carrying this T cell receptor beta chain was seen only a few times. Its antigen is still unknown. The CDR3 is 13 amino acids. Trimming at V came to 6 bases and at J to 5 bases, leaving 8 bases not matched to a gene. From germline, CDR1 is SQVTM and CDR2 ANQGSEA. Amplification used 60 Vbeta primers and 13 Jbeta primers. The repertoire was sequenced with immunoSEQ multiplex PCR; TCRdb's copy has only in-frame clones and lacks some. The repertoire includes around 120,000 clones, 75% to 85% of them detected once, and approximately 2% sits in the top ten. These data originate in a study of cytomegalovirus exposure and HLA in healthy donors. Findings and caveats of the study: Later work found that TCR association rates differed between HLA loci; DRB1 had the most and HLA-C the fewest. The authors judged a highly shared variant cluster likely a sequencing artifact.

The rearrangement uses TRBV29-1 and TRBJ2-7; TRBD1 agrees at 9 bases. Sequenced material: PBMCs. This clonotype was obtained from a man between 18 and 35 years old in good health and CMV-seronegative. The CDR3 loop reads CSVSGTGMDEQYF. The CDR3 bases are TGCAGCGTATCCGGGACAGGGATGGACGAGCAGTACTTC.